These 24 T cell receptor beta chains originate from one sample sequenced in a study of cytomegalovirus exposure and HLA in healthy donors. The PCR employed 60 Vbeta primers together with 13 Jbeta primers. The data were produced by immunoSEQ multiplex PCR, yet TCRdb's version contains in-frame clones alone and is incomplete. The sample yields fewer than 100,000 clones, roughly 75% seen once. The source material was PBMCs. The source of these receptors is a woman aged 60-75 years in good health and CMV-seronegative.

The genes are TRBV27 and TRBJ2-2; 9 nucleotides align to TRBD2. The CDR3 contains 17 residues. V shed 5 bases and J 0 bases; nucleotides not matched to a gene: 7. In germline, CDR1 is MNHEY, CDR2 SMNVEV (reference sequence). The CDR3 DNA follows: TGTGCCAGCAGTCTCCTAGCGGGGACCACGAACACCGGGGAGCTGTTTTTT. Encoded protein: CASSLLAGTTNTGELFF.

The chain combines TRBV2 with TRBJ2-7; D is unresolved. Trimming removed 1 base from V and 5 bases from J, with 6 bases in between. This CDR3 is built from 12 residues. Looked up from germline, CDR1 is SNHLY and CDR2 is FYNNEI. CDR3 loop: CASSEVVDEQYF. CDR3 coding DNA: TGTGCCAGCAGTGAAGTAGTCGACGAGCAGTACTTC. Based on the CDR3 plus reference TRBV2 and TRBJ2-7, the full variable domain is EPEVTQTPSHQVTQMGQEVILRCVPISNHLYFYWYRQILGQKVEFLVSFYNNEISEKSEIFDDQFSVERPDGSNFTLKIRSTKLEDSAMYFCASSEVVDEQYFGPGTRLTVT.

The chain combines TRBV9 with TRBJ2-2, with 13 bases identical to TRBD2. J lost 7 bases, V lost 3 bases, and 3 bases had no gene match. The CDR3 loop spans 15 amino acids. Germline CDR1 is SGDLS and CDR2 is YYNGEE. Here the CDR3 reads CASSGTSGGNGELFF. Written as DNA, the CDR3 is TGTGCCAGCAGCGGGACTAGCGGGGGCAACGGGGAGCTGTTTTTT.

The chain employs TRBV6-5 and TRBJ1-2, with 9 bases identical to TRBD1. The CDR3 runs to 16 residues. Germline V gene lookup returns CDR1 MNHEY and CDR2 SVGAGI. J gave up 7 bases and V 4 bases, and 13 bases lay outside the gene matches. CDR3 region: CASSSTGTGSTIGYTF. DNA of the CDR3: TGTGCCAGCAGTTCAACCGGGACAGGGAGTACTATTGGCTACACCTTC.

CDR3 DNA sequence: TGCGCCAGCAGCTTGGCGGGGGTAAGGGAGGAGACCCAGTACTTC. Translated, it gives CASSLAGVREETQYF. The chain combines TRBV5-1 with TRBJ2-5; D perhaps matches TRBD2 (6 bases). Germline V gene data show CDR1 as SGHRS and CDR2 as YFSETQ. The V gene lost 0 bases and the J gene lost 5 bases, with 14 bases spanning the gap. This CDR3 is 15 amino acids long. Full variable domain (missing parts from reference TRBV5-1 and TRBJ2-5): KAGVTQTPRYLIKTRGQQVTLSCSPISGHRSVSWYQQTPGQGLQFLFEYFSETQRNKGNFPGRFSGRQFSNSRSEMNVSTLELGDSALYLCASSLAGVREETQYFGPGTRLLVL.

This clone was counted a few times. The chain joins TRBV11-2 to TRBJ2-7; no clear D gene. The CDR3 covers 19 residues. V lost 3 bases to trimming and J lost 0 bases, with 24 bases between them. Germline CDR1 SGHAT, CDR2 FQNNGV. CDR3 residues: CASSFSGGVPDPGSYEQYF. CDR3 DNA sequence: TGTGCCAGCAGCTTTAGTGGCGGCGTACCCGACCCCGGCTCCTACGAGCAGTACTTC. The full variable domain, in which reference TRBV11-2 and TRBJ2-7 provide the parts outside the CDR3, is EAGVAQSPRYKIIEKRQSVAFWCNPISGHATLYWYQQILGQGPKLLIQFQNNGVVDDSQLPKDRFSAERLKGVDSTLKIQPAKLEDSAVYLCASSFSGGVPDPGSYEQYFGPGTRLTVT.

The V call is TRBV4-3, the J call TRBJ2-3, with 9 nucleotides matching TRBD2. CDR3 size: 18 residues. The ends lost 2 bases at V and 3 bases at J; junction bases unmatched: 12. CDR1 is LGHNA and CDR2 is YSLEER in the germline V gene. The CDR3 nucleotides read TGCGCCAGCAGCCAATTTAGCGGGAGTAGTGGGTGGACAGATACGCAGTATTTT. Its translation: CASSQFSGSSGWTDTQYF.

In its sample, this clone was seen a few times. The chain combines TRBV11-3 with TRBJ2-7, with D unclear. Germline loops: CDR1 SGHNT, CDR2 YENEEA. V was trimmed by 8 bases and J by 6 bases, leaving 5 bases between them. The CDR3 covers 9 residues. Written as DNA, the CDR3 is TGTGCCAGCCCCTCCGAGCAGTACTTC. Encoded protein: CASPSEQYF.

V is TRBV28 and J is TRBJ1-2, with TRBD1 as a possible D gene (6 bases). Germline assignment: CDR1 MDHEN and CDR2 SYDVKM. The V end lost 5 bases, the J end lost 6 bases, and 13 bases lay between the germline ends. CDR3 length equals 13 residues. CDR3 amino acids: CASSPPGQHGYTF. Here the CDR3 DNA reads TGTGCCAGCAGTCCACCGGGACAACATGGCTACACCTTC.

The CDR3 is CASYSGGIYEQYF. CDR3 DNA sequence: TGTGCCAGCTATAGCGGAGGAATCTACGAGCAGTACTTC. V gene TRBV28 combines with J gene TRBJ2-7; TRBD2 might be the D (6 bases). V lost 8 bases to trimming and J lost 3 bases, with 14 bases between them. CDR1 MDHEN and CDR2 SYDVKM come from the germline V gene. This CDR3 region has 13 residues.

The rearrangement uses TRBV4-3 and TRBJ1-2, with TRBD1 identical over 7 bases. Unmatched junction bases numbered 10, after V lost 1 base and J lost 8 bases. CDR1 is LGHNA, CDR2 YSLEER, per germline. CDR3 length: 15 amino acids. DNA for the CDR3: TGCGCCAGCAGCCAAGCCACCAAATACAGGGGCGGCTACACCTTC. This translates into CASSQATKYRGGYTF.

This clone was observed a handful of times. The chain links TRBV7-9 to TRBJ2-3; D is undetermined. Trimming shortened V by 1 base and J by 3 bases, and 14 bases separated the two germline ends. The germline V gene has CDR1 SEHNR and CDR2 FQNEAQ (reference sequence). This CDR3 is 16 amino acids long. CDR3 sequence (DNA): TGTGCCAGCAGCTTAGGCGGAAGCGCCCCTACAGATACGCAGTATTTT. Translation gives CASSLGGSAPTDTQYF.

With respect to this clone: Additional DNA sequences in this sample encode the identical CDR3. V is TRBV13 and J is TRBJ1-1; D is possibly TRBD1 (6 bases). Germline V gene sequence: CDR1 PRHDT, CDR2 FYEKMQ (reference sequence). CDR3 size: 13 residues. The V end was cut by 0 bases, the J end by 4 bases, with 6 bases between. The CDR3 is CASSLGGGTEAFF. Here the CDR3 DNA reads TGTGCCAGCAGCTTAGGAGGGGGCACTGAAGCTTTCTTT.

This clone has more than one count but fewer than ten. V is TRBV19 and J is TRBJ2-7; TRBD2 matches at 8 bases. CDR1 and CDR2 (germline): LNHDA, SQIVND (reference sequence). V was pared by 5 bases and J by 7 bases, with 7 bases of the junction left unmatched. The CDR3 spans 13 residues. The CDR3 DNA reads as TGTGCCAGTAGTTCGTTAGCGGGAAATGAGCAGTACTTC. Protein product: CASSSLAGNEQYF.

The chain joins TRBV5-6 to TRBJ1-2; D is possibly TRBD1 (6 bases). The germline V and J ends were trimmed by 3 bases and 8 bases, with 14 bases remaining between them. The CDR3 spans 13 residues. Germline V gives CDR1 SGHDT, CDR2 YYEEEE. CDR3 loop: CASSSRGPLGYTF. The CDR3, as DNA: TGTGCCAGCAGCTCCAGGGGCCCTTTGGGCTACACCTTC.

The chain combines TRBV19 with TRBJ1-2; weak D call: TRBD1 (6 bases). The CDR3 loop spans 13 amino acids. The germline V gene encodes CDR1 LNHDA and CDR2 SQIVND (reference sequence). The V and J ends lost 5 bases and 4 bases respectively, with 11 bases between them. CDR3 coding DNA: TGTGCCAGTAGTGTACAGGGAAGCTATGGCTACACCTTC. Its protein is CASSVQGSYGYTF. The full variable domain, completed using reference TRBV19 and TRBJ1-2, is DGGITQSPKYLFRKEGQNVTLSCEQNLNHDAMYWYRQDPGQGLRLIYYSQIVNDFQKGDIAEGYSVSREKKESFPLTVTSAQKNPTAFYLCASSVQGSYGYTFGSGTRLTVV.

This chain links TRBV7-8 with TRBJ2-3; 11 bases line up with TRBD2. This CDR3 contains 19 residues. Germline V gene sequence: CDR1 SGHVS, CDR2 FQNEAQ. V lost 5 bases and J lost 0; bases outside the gene matches: 13. The DNA for the CDR3 is TGTGCCAGCAGCGCCTTCGGATCTAGCGGGGGGCCTAGCACAGATACGCAGTATTTT. This encodes CASSAFGSSGGPSTDTQYF.

J is TRBJ1-1 and V is TRBV6-1, with D hard to call. The germline V gene has CDR1 MNHNS and CDR2 SASEGT. The ends were cut back, 7 bases at V and 1 base at J, with 13 bases in the middle. This CDR3 spans 14 amino acids. The CDR3 reads CASTEGTANTEAFF. The DNA of the CDR3 is TGTGCCAGCACCGAGGGCACGGCGAACACTGAAGCTTTCTTT.

The rearrangement joins TRBV4-3 to TRBJ1-2, with 8 bases identical to TRBD1. Germline assignment: CDR1 LGHNA and CDR2 YSLEER. CDR3 length: 16 residues. V dropped 1 base and J dropped 1; count of bases not matched to a gene: 5. The DNA for the CDR3 is TGCGCCAGCAGCCAAGGATTGGACAGGGATAACTATGGCTACACCTTC. Translating it yields CASSQGLDRDNYGYTF.

The V gene is TRBV11-2, the J gene TRBJ2-7; 9 positions match TRBD1. CDR1 and CDR2 (germline): SGHAT, FQNNGV. The CDR3 runs 14 residues. V lost 5 bases to trimming and J lost 5 bases; unmatched junction nucleotides: 7. The CDR3 coding sequence is TGTGCCAGCAGCCACGGGACAGGGATCCACGAGCAGTACTTC. It encodes CASSHGTGIHEQYF.

The genes are TRBV5-1 and TRBJ2-3; no clear D. V gave up 2 bases and J gave up 0 bases, with 7 bases separating them. Germline CDR1 and CDR2: SGHRS and YFSETQ. The CDR3 runs 14 residues. Here the CDR3 DNA reads TGCGCCAGCAGCTTTACAGCTAGCACAGATACGCAGTATTTT. Residues: CASSFTASTDTQYF.

This clone has just a few counts. This chain links TRBV5-6 with TRBJ2-1; 10 bases align to TRBD2. The CDR3 contains 15 residues. Germline CDR1 reads SGHDT; CDR2 reads YYEEEE. V was pared by 2 bases and J by 8 bases, with 7 bases of the junction left unmatched. The CDR3 protein is CASSFGQREGDEQFF. The CDR3 nucleotides are TGTGCCAGCAGCTTTGGGCAGCGGGAGGGGGATGAGCAGTTCTTC.

The chain recombines TRBV5-1 with TRBJ2-5, with TRBD2 matching 11 bases. Germline V gene sequence: CDR1 SGHRS, CDR2 YFSETQ. The CDR3 runs to 14 residues. V gave up 4 bases and J gave up 3 bases; unmatched junction bases: 2. This CDR3 is CASSPGLAEETQYF. The CDR3 nucleotides are TGCGCCAGCAGCCCGGGACTAGCGGAAGAGACCCAGTACTTC.

The chain joins TRBV25-1 to TRBJ1-1, with D uncertain. The CDR3 loop spans 13 amino acids. V was cut by 3 bases and J by 2 bases, with 7 bases left in between. Germline V gene sequence: CDR1 MGHDK, CDR2 SYGVNS. CDR3 residues: CASSDGPNTEAFF. CDR3 coding DNA: TGTGCCAGCAGTGATGGGCCTAACACTGAAGCTTTCTTT.